This T cell receptor (beta chain) was observed in a study of T cells in Graves' hyperthyroidism and ophthalmopathy. This clonotype was seen repeatedly, ten times or more. It was RNA transcripts that yielded the amplified TCR beta CDR3 regions. The HTBI primer set served for first-round RT-PCR of the TCR CDR3. TCRdb reprocessed the multiplex PCR reads via MiXCR and lists one record per CDR3 protein. The sample yields hundreds of thousands of distinct CDR3 sequences, about two fifths seen once. Germline V gene data show CDR1 as SQVTM and CDR2 as ANQGSEA. Trimming left V 7 bases short and J 2 bases short, with 11 bases between. CDR3 length equals 12 residues.

The origin of this receptor is a man younger than 35 with Graves' hyperthyroidism. Specimen: blood. V is TRBV29-1 and J is TRBJ2-5, with a tentative D call TRBD2 (5 bases). The CDR3 nucleotides are TGCAGCGGGTGGACTGATCAAGAGACCCAGTACTTC. Amino acids: CSGWTDQETQYF.